This T cell receptor (beta chain) was documented in a study of T cell responses to AZD1222 COVID-19 vaccine. Looking at the study overall: The analysis combined second doses at about 4 or about 12 weeks. Points from the study as a whole: Clonal diversity may have been underestimated, and the donors were mostly white British, with more females than males. Recipients of AZD1222 seropositive at baseline numbered only 5 or 6. It was only after the peak T cell response that any repertoires were sampled.

Concerning this clone itself: Its antigen is not identified.

V shed 6 bases and J shed 0 bases, with 11 bases lying between them. CDR3 length equals 15 residues. The germline V gene has CDR1 KGHSH and CDR2 LQKENI. Clones were read by immunoSEQ multiplex PCR, and TCRdb kept only the in-frame ones, dropping some. The repertoire holds fewer than 200,000 clones, with 85% to 95% as singletons. The clonotype was recovered from an adult in good health. The sequenced sample was peripheral blood, obtained on day 0 of AZD1222 vaccination. The rearrangement links TRBV18 to TRBJ2-2; D is ambiguous. CDR3 sequence (DNA): TGTGCCAGCTCCATCGAGCTAGCGAACACCGGGGAGCTGTTTTTT. Encoded protein: CASSIELANTGELFF.